Below are 26 T cell receptor beta chains sequenced from a single sample in a study of blood T cells in healthy people across ages. Using a J-beta primer mix together with a sample-barcoded 5' primer, a second PCR was run for 7 to 11 cycles. TCRdb fed the 5' RACE reads into MiXCR, producing one record per CDR3 protein. This sample has 800,000 to 950,000 distinct CDR3 sequences, with almost 30% found just once. These data also featured in a second study, about T cells of mothers and their children.

Specimen: blood. The receptors shown here come from a woman aged 40 to 49 in good health.

Concerning this clonotype: This may stem from a read error, because a much larger clone lies one nucleotide away. This sequence joins TRBV3-1 and TRBJ2-1; 9 bases fit TRBD1. V dropped 1 base and J dropped 10; count of bases not matched to a gene: 11. The germline V gene has CDR1 LGHDT and CDR2 YNNKEL (reference sequence). This CDR3 contains 16 residues. The CDR3 spells CASSQGGQGYSYEQFF. The CDR3 DNA reads TGTGCCAGCAGCCAAGGGGGACAGGGATACTCCTACGAGCAGTTCTTC.

This clonotype was picked up a small number of times. The chain employs TRBV20-1 and TRBJ1-5, with D possibly being TRBD1 (5 bases). The ends were cut back, 0 bases at V and 0 bases at J, with 12 bases in the middle. The CDR3 runs 16 residues. The germline V gene encodes CDR1 DFQATT and CDR2 SNEGSKA (reference sequence). CDR3 region: CSARDPGGTSNQPQHF. The DNA for the CDR3 is TGCAGTGCTAGAGATCCGGGAGGGACTAGCAATCAGCCCCAGCATTTT.

In its sample, this clonotype was seen many times. The chain combines TRBV29-1 with TRBJ2-1, with 8 bases aligning to TRBD1. Germline CDR1 SQVTM, CDR2 ANQGSEA. The CDR3 loop spans 13 amino acids. V was pared by 4 bases and J by 8 bases, with 7 bases of the junction left unmatched. CDR3 loop: CSVAGTGGHEQFF. CDR3 bases: TGCAGCGTTGCCGGAACAGGGGGGCATGAGCAGTTCTTC.

This clonotype was recorded many times. This chain connects TRBV20-1 to TRBJ2-3; 7 bases are a match to TRBD2. There are 14 residues in the CDR3. Trimming removed 4 bases from V and 5 bases from J; junction bases left unmatched: 9. The V gene's germline CDR1 is DFQATT and CDR2 SNEGSKA (reference sequence). CDR3 sequence (DNA): TGCAGTGCTACCGGGACTACCGCAGAAGATACGCAGTATTTT. Translated: CSATGTTAEDTQYF.

This clonotype was observed at least ten times. This chain links TRBV6-5 with TRBJ2-4, with 8 bases that match TRBD2. Per germline, CDR1 MNHEY and CDR2 SVGAGI. With V trimmed by 2 bases and J by 6 bases, 6 bases remained unmatched. This CDR3 has 15 amino acids. In DNA, the CDR3 is TGTGCCAGCAGTTACGGACTAGCCGGATCAAACATTCAGTACTTC. This encodes CASSYGLAGSNIQYF.

This clonotype was observed a handful of times. This chain connects TRBV20-1 to TRBJ2-7; no clear D gene. The CDR3 totals 11 residues. Trimming took 0 bases from V and 8 from J, leaving 8 bases between them. Germline V gives CDR1 DFQATT, CDR2 SNEGSKA (reference sequence). The CDR3 DNA sequence: TGCAGTGCTAGAGATTACAGCAAGCAGTACTTC. Translated: CSARDYSKQYF.

About this clonotype itself: The junction departs from the called germline gene at one end, perhaps through a read error. The chain is built from TRBV6-5 and TRBJ1-3; unclear D gene. This CDR3 region has 13 residues. Germline V gives CDR1 MNHEY, CDR2 SVGAGI. CDR3 protein: CASSYISGNTIYF. The DNA of the CDR3 is TGTGCAAGCAGTTATATCTCTGGAAACACCATATATTTT.

This clonotype showed up many times. The chain's CDR3 is CASGGQGGSYNEQFF. The CDR3 region has the DNA TGTGCCAGCGGGGGACAGGGTGGTTCCTACAATGAGCAGTTCTTC. This chain uses TRBV7-2 with TRBJ2-1; 9 bases are shared with TRBD1. Looked up from germline, CDR1 is SGHTA and CDR2 is FQGNSA. CDR3 length: 15 amino acids. The trim removed 8 bases at V and 1 base at J, leaving 6 bases unmatched.

This clonotype is a singleton in its sample. The chain has TRBV3-1 and TRBJ2-3, with 9 bases identical to TRBD2. V dropped 4 bases and J dropped 2; count of bases not matched to a gene: 4. Germline assignment: CDR1 LGHDT and CDR2 YNNKEL (reference sequence). The CDR3 is made up of 15 amino acids. CDR3: CASSRSGGHTDTQYF. For the CDR3, the DNA is TGTGCCAGCAGCCGCAGCGGGGGGCACACAGATACGCAGTATTTT.

This clonotype was seen more than once but under ten times. V gene TRBV5-1 combines with J gene TRBJ2-3; 8 nucleotides line up with TRBD1. The CDR3 consists of 14 residues. Looked up from germline, CDR1 is SGHRS and CDR2 is YFSETQ. After removal of 4 bases from V and 2 bases from J, the junction contained 3 bases not matched to a gene. The CDR3 coding sequence is TGCGCCAGCAGCCCGGACAGGGACACAGATACGCAGTATTTT. Its protein is CASSPDRDTDTQYF.

This clonotype has just a few counts. CDR3 coding DNA: TGTGCCAGCAGCTTAGCGGGGGAGTGCTATGGCTACACCTTC. It is translated as CASSLAGECYGYTF. This sequence joins TRBV7-2 and TRBJ1-2; tentative D call: TRBD1 (5 bases). Germline CDR1 and CDR2: SGHTA and FQGNSA. V shed 0 bases and J shed 4 bases, with 9 bases lying between them. This CDR3 has 14 residues.

The V gene is TRBV4-1, the J gene TRBJ1-1, with D possibly being TRBD1 (5 bases). Per the germline V gene, CDR1 is MGHRA and CDR2 is YSYEKL. V was pared by 3 bases and J by 0 bases, with 11 bases between. This CDR3 region has 15 residues. The CDR3 region is CASSQGPSVNTEAFF. CDR3 DNA: TGCGCCAGCAGCCAGGGGCCGTCAGTGAACACTGAAGCTTTCTTT.

V usage is TRBV10-3 and J usage is TRBJ2-5; 7 bases are shared with TRBD2. The CDR3 sequence is 16 residues long. The ends lost 6 bases at V and 2 bases at J; junction bases unmatched: 12. Per the germline V gene, CDR1 is ENHRY and CDR2 is SYGVKD. In DNA, the CDR3 is TGTGCCATCAGCCCCGACGGGGCGGGGGAACAAGAGACCCAGTACTTC. This encodes CAISPDGAGEQETQYF.

This clonotype has more than one count but fewer than ten. The genes are TRBV18 and TRBJ2-7, with D perhaps given as TRBD1 or TRBD2 (5 bases each). The CDR3 runs 14 residues. V was shortened by 5 bases and J by 4 bases, with 15 bases between the two germline ends. Per the germline V gene, CDR1 is KGHSH and CDR2 is LQKENI. Here the CDR3 DNA reads TGTGCCAGCTCAGGTATTGGCAGGGAGTACGAGCAGTACTTC. Protein product: CASSGIGREYEQYF.

Remarks on this clonotype: The junction and the germline gene differ at one end; a read error may be behind it. This chain joins TRBV6-6 and TRBJ1-2, with TRBD1 matching over 9 bases. CDR3 size: 15 residues. Germline V gene sequence: CDR1 MNHNY, CDR2 SVGAGI (reference sequence). CDR3 sequence reads: CAGSYSRGDRDGYTF. The CDR3 coding sequence is TGTGCCGGCAGTTACTCGAGGGGGGACAGGGATGGCTACACCTTC.

This clonotype was observed at least ten times. This chain connects TRBV7-9 to TRBJ2-6, with D hard to call. The germline gives CDR1 SEHNR, CDR2 FQNEAQ (reference sequence). This CDR3 comprises 15 residues. The V end was cut by 0 bases, the J end by 2 bases, with 5 bases between. CDR3 residues: CASSLASAGANVLTF. In nucleotides, the CDR3 is TGTGCCAGCAGCTTAGCCAGCGCTGGGGCCAACGTCCTGACTTTC. The variable domain in full, with the rest retrieved from reference TRBV7-9 and TRBJ2-6, is DTGVSQNPRHKITKRGQNVTFRCDPISEHNRLYWYRQTLGQGPEFLTYFQNEAQLEKSRLLSDRFSAERPKGSFSTLEIQRTEQGDSAMYLCASSLASAGANVLTFGAGSRLTVL.

The chain has TRBV20-1 and TRBJ1-1, with 7 bases matching TRBD1. There are 12 residues in the CDR3. CDR1 DFQATT and CDR2 SNEGSKA come from the germline V gene (reference sequence). The trim removed 7 bases at V and 11 bases at J, leaving 13 bases unmatched. The CDR3 sequence: CSVSDRRSQAFF. CDR3 bases: TGCAGTGTTTCGGACAGGCGGAGTCAGGCTTTCTTT.

This clonotype was found a few times. This chain connects TRBV28 to TRBJ2-7, with 8 bases identical to TRBD1. The closer fit of TRBJ2-5 to the DNA end suggests the J call may be wrong. Germline CDR1 MDHEN, CDR2 SYDVKM. The CDR3 contains 14 residues. CDR3 nucleotide sequence: TGTGCCAGCAGTTCCCGGACAGGGTTAGAGACCCAGTACTTC. This translates into CASSSRTGLETQYF.

This clonotype came up a few times. At one end the junction does not follow the germline gene, possibly because of a read error. The chain uses TRBV12-3 or TRBV12-4 and TRBJ2-1; D not resolved. The CDR3 length is 14 residues. The CDR3 loop reads CASSLPASYNEQFF. In DNA, the CDR3 is TGTGCCAGTAGTTTACCGGCCTCCTACAATGAGCAGTTCTTC.

This clonotype has a handful of counts. The chain joins TRBV20-1 to TRBJ1-5; D gene unclear. Germline CDR1 is DFQATT and CDR2 is SNEGSKA (reference sequence). The V end lost 6 bases, the J end lost 0 bases, and 15 bases lay between the germline ends. CDR3 length: 15 amino acids. CDR3 in DNA: TGCAGTGCCGGAGGGTCCAGTGATAGCAATCAGCCCCAGCATTTT. It translates to CSAGGSSDSNQPQHF.

As to this clonotype: A clone one base away is much larger, so this may be a read error. Without the conserved terminal phenylalanine or tryptophan, this CDR3 likely stems from a read error. J is TRBJ2-7 and V is TRBV6-1; D may be TRBD1 or TRBD2 (5 bases each). The germline gives CDR1 MNHNS, CDR2 SASEGT. The V and J ends lost 2 bases and 2 bases respectively, with 13 bases between them. The CDR3 is 15 amino acids. Written as DNA, the CDR3 is TGTGCCAGCAGTGAAAATCTGGGGACCCCCTACGAGCAGTACTTA. Protein: CASSENLGTPYEQYL.

This clonotype was recorded many times. In DNA form, the CDR3 reads TGTGCCAGCAGTTTCTTCGCGGGGGCAGAGACCCAGTACTTC. This codes for CASSFFAGAETQYF. The chain links TRBV12-3 or TRBV12-4 to TRBJ2-5; D possibly corresponds to TRBD2 (7 bases). The CDR3 has 14 residues. The V end was cut by 3 bases, the J end by 4 bases, with 12 bases between.

This clonotype appeared many times. This rearrangement joins TRBV11-3 to TRBJ2-7; unclear D gene. The CDR3 contains 12 residues. The ends were cut back, 6 bases at V and 6 bases at J, with 12 bases in the middle. CDR1 is SGHNT, CDR2 YENEEA, per germline. This chain's CDR3 is CASSLPGLEQYF. CDR3 in DNA: TGTGCCAGCAGTTTGCCAGGTCTCGAGCAGTACTTC.

The rearrangement links TRBV20-1 to TRBJ2-1; perhaps TRBD1 as D (5 bases). V was shortened by 6 bases and J by 10 bases, with 16 bases between the two germline ends. The CDR3 sequence is 12 residues long. CDR1 and CDR2 (germline): DFQATT, SNEGSKA (reference sequence). Written as DNA, the CDR3 is TGCAGTGCCAAGGGGCAGGGCTACGAGCAGTTCTTC. Translation gives CSAKGQGYEQFF.

This clonotype was counted at least ten times. This chain links TRBV3-1 with TRBJ2-7; the D gene could be TRBD1 or TRBD2 (5 bases each). The V and J ends lost 8 bases and 3 bases respectively, with 14 bases between them. Per germline, CDR1 LGHDT and CDR2 YNNKEL (reference sequence). This CDR3 has 13 amino acids. CDR3 in DNA: TGTGCCAGCGGGGGTGGCAGGATCTACGAGCAGTACTTC. Protein sequence: CASGGGRIYEQYF.

For this clonotype: A much larger clonotype is one base distant, so this may be a read error. The chain combines TRBV3-1 with TRBJ2-5; D is possibly TRBD1 or TRBD2 (5 bases each). Germline V gene data show CDR1 as LGHDT and CDR2 as YNNKEL (reference sequence). The germline V and J ends were trimmed by 3 bases and 11 bases, with 34 bases remaining between them. The CDR3 has 19 residues. The CDR3 spells CASSQAFWSGDGTYNEQYF. CDR3 DNA: TGTGCCAGCAGCCAGGCTTTTTGGAGTGGGGACGGAACCTACAATGAGCAGTACTTC.